This T cell receptor (beta chain) is drawn from a study of T cells after posttransplantation cyclophosphamide (dated by TCRdb to 2016 to 2018). For the wider study: Using TRB sequencing, the study followed how the T cell repertoire reconstituted after myeloablative bone marrow transplantation in which posttransplantation cyclophosphamide served as GVHD prophylaxis. Because TRA and TRB clonality correlated tightly in about 10 samples, later TCR analyses were limited to TRB. TRB sequencing was also done on up to 3 additional blood samples from 2 to 5.2 years after transplant in 3 patients, and on pretransplant blood from several patients. Public TRB sequences were searched against a database of over 3,500 sequences associated with responses to pathogens, tumor antigens, self-antigens and alloantigens. Samples from under 40 PTCy-treated patients, along with samples from some 15 of their related bone marrow donors, underwent antigen receptor sequencing. Blood from all 35 or so PTCy patients with 1-year posttransplant specimens was subjected to TRB sequencing.

Taken from the germline V gene, the CDR1 and CDR2 loops are SGHAT and FQNNGV. For this chain, trimming is 6 bases at the V end and 5 bases at the J end, and the number of junction bases without a gene match is 11. The CDR3, cysteine through phenylalanine, is 16 amino acids long. Only the CDR3 portion is preserved as DNA: 48 bases, with reading frame beginning at the first base. Peripheral blood samples were provided by related bone marrow donors on the day of marrow donation. Peripheral blood and bone marrow mononuclear cells were isolated by Ficoll-Hypaque density centrifugation and cryopreserved. Ten or more counts support this clone. Its recognized antigen is unknown. Base-call qualities are not available, and no considerably larger clone is one nucleotide away. TRB sequencing used genomic DNA with the immunoSEQ assay at survey resolution or the hsTCRB kit. As for the original processing: The immunoSEQ software handled initial read processing, and the LymphoSeq R package was used for repertoire analyses. For each TRB dataset, clonality was calculated as 1 minus normalized Shannon entropy, and the Gini coefficient was computed as well. To infer phenotypes in unsorted samples, TRB sequences from sorted subsets of the recipient or donor were mapped onto unsorted samples from the same recipient. Here the immuneACCESS table is served through TCRdb, limited to in-frame sequences with V and J called. Missing clones are a known gap in these copies; in checked studies unresolved V genes cover under half, and the rest lacks a known reason. V, J and clone size reflect that table, while D and trimming were determined from the DNA. The table notes roughly 45,000 clones here, none of them singletons. Jointly, the top ten make up around 2.2% of the sample.

Study-wide findings and limitations: The TRB repertoires of T cells infiltrating skin or GI tract showed only limited overlap with the TRB repertoires of T cells in blood. At 1-2 months, donor-recipient similarity was low but rose over the first year, and the later blood repertoires were often dominated by donor CD8+ memory clones. Across a few dozen patients, TRB clonality was highly associated with recipient CMV seropositivity and CMV reactivation, and diversity in PTCy patients was similar to diversity in CNI/methotrexate controls.

The sample was PBMCs. The sequence is built from TRBV11-2 and TRBJ2-1, and 9 junction bases match TRBD2. The receptor was derived from a man aged 40-50 years in good health, CMV-negative, and a related stem cell transplant donor. The CDR3 in this case is CASSPLAGIINNEQFF. The nucleotides are TGTGCCAGCAGTCCCCTAGCGGGAATAATCAACAATGAGCAGTTCTTC.